This T cell receptor (beta chain) was retrieved from a study of blood T cell repertoires in COVID-19. Study-level background: PBMCs, B-cell-depleted T cells, or T cells were the source of the cDNA or gDNA that made up the material.

Germline values: CDR1 MNHEY, CDR2 SVGAGI. V lost 10 bases and J lost 6; bases outside the gene matches: 13. This CDR3 contains 14 residues. Assignment of participants to cohorts was predicated upon participant-reported clinical history. Each recovered donor of Cohort 3 presented with two negative PCRs, clearance, or symptom resolution. Only in-frame clones appear in the TCRdb table, and some are missing; sequencing was by immunoSEQ multiplex PCR. The sample includes about 320,000 clones, roughly 85% of them seen just once. Sequencing was done on a sample of PBMCs or T cells enriched from blood (not recorded which). The chain has TRBV6-5 and TRBJ1-1; 8 positions match TRBD1. The TCR originated in a woman under 40 who had recovered from COVID-19. The DNA for the CDR3 is TGTGCCATCGTGCGGGACAGGAAGATTGCTGAAGCTTTCTTT. Amino acids: CAIVRDRKIAEAFF.